The rows below give T cell receptor beta chains drawn from one sample of a study of low-dose radiotherapy and immunotherapy resistance in tumors. TCRdb recomputed calls from the reads with MiXCR, one row per CDR3 protein. The sample yields 65,000 to 95,000 distinct CDR3 sequences, over 15% seen once. The sample consisted of PBMCs, taken after low-dose radiotherapy plus immunotherapy. The receptor set was obtained from a male donor with prostate cancer. The CDR3 runs from the conserved cysteine through the conserved F or W. A D gene is named only where the DNA matches it firmly. Clone size, where shown, is once, few, many, or a class for clones that have expanded.

V gene	D gene	clone size	J gene	CDR3 DNA	CDR3 protein
TRBV7-2	NA	many	TRBJ1-3	TGTGCCAGCAGCTTCCCCGGCATCAGGGCCGGAAACACCATATATTTT	CASSFPGIRAGNTIYF
TRBV29-1	NA	many	TRBJ1-4	TGCAGCGTTGTCCCCGGGGGGCCGAATGAAAAACTGTTTTTT	CSVVPGGPNEKLFF
TRBV29-1	NA	few	TRBJ2-1	TGCAGCGTTCAGGGGGGAGGGAACAATGAGCAGTTCTTC	CSVQGGGNNEQFF
TRBV6-5	NA	NA	TRBJ2-3	TGTGCCAGCAGTTACTCAGGTAGCCCTAGCACAGATACGCAGTATTTT	CASSYSGSPSTDTQYF
TRBV14	NA	many	TRBJ2-1	TGTGCCAGCAGCCAAGAAGGGTGGCGGGCCCCCGTGGAGCAGTTCTTC	CASSQEGWRAPVEQFF
TRBV20-1	NA	many	TRBJ2-1	TGCAGTGCTAGCGCTCCTGAGCGGGCCGGAGATGAGCAGTTCTTC	CSASAPERAGDEQFF
TRBV28	NA	many	TRBJ2-7	TGTGCCAGCAGTGGTAGCGGCGAGCAGTACTTC	CASSGSGEQYF
TRBV5-5	NA	many	TRBJ1-1	TGTGCCAGCAGCTTGACCATCCAGGACACTGAAGCTTTCTTT	CASSLTIQDTEAFF
TRBV3-1	TRBD1	many	TRBJ2-7	TGTGCCAGCAGCCAAAACCCAGGGGGCTCCTACGAGCAGTACTTC	CASSQNPGGSYEQYF
TRBV20-1	TRBD2	many	TRBJ2-1	TGCAGTGCTAGCGCTAGCGGGGCCTACAATGAGCAGTTCTTC	CSASASGAYNEQFF
TRBV10-3	NA	many	TRBJ1-4	TGTGCCATCAGTGAGTCCGGGCTCCAAGCAACTAATGAAAAACTGTTTTTT	CAISESGLQATNEKLFF
TRBV4-2	NA	NA	TRBJ2-7	TGTGCCAGCAGCCACGCGCCCCGGGACCCCTACGAGCAGTACTTC	CASSHAPRDPYEQYF
TRBV28	NA	many	TRBJ1-2	TGTGCCAGCAGTCCCCTCGGAGGAGGCTACACCTTC	CASSPLGGGYTF
TRBV30	TRBD2	NA	TRBJ2-1	TGTGCCTGGGGGGGACTAGCGGGCCATCGAAATGAGCAGTTCTTC	CAWGGLAGHRNEQFF
TRBV7-2	NA	many	TRBJ2-1	TGTGCCAGCAGCTTAGCGGGGGCAATCAGCTCCTACAATGAGCAGTTCTTC	CASSLAGAISSYNEQFF
TRBV14	NA	many	TRBJ2-2	TGTGCCAGCAGCCAAGAGGGCAGGTGGACCGGGGAGCTGTTTTTT	CASSQEGRWTGELFF
TRBV5-1	NA	many	TRBJ2-3	TGTGCCAGCAGCTTGGATGGTAGCGGATACACAGATACGCAGTATTTT	CASSLDGSGYTDTQYF
TRBV20-1	NA	many	TRBJ1-5	TGCAGTGCTAATCCGGACGTCGATAGCAATCAGCCCCAGCATTTT	CSANPDVDSNQPQHF
TRBV4-3	TRBD1	many	TRBJ1-2	TGCGCCAGCAGCCAAGCAGAGGGACAGGGAAGGGGTAGATCGGGCTACACCTTC	CASSQAEGQGRGRSGYTF
TRBV6-1	NA	few	TRBJ2-5	TGTGCCAGCAGGAAGTTGGGGGCCTTGATGGAGACCCAGTACTTC	CASRKLGALMETQYF
TRBV28	NA	few	TRBJ2-7	TGTGCCAGCACCCCCTGGGGCGAGCAGTACTTC	CASTPWGEQYF
TRBV28	NA	many	TRBJ1-6	TGTGCCAGCAGTCCCCCCGGACAGTATAATTCACCCCTCCACTTT	CASSPPGQYNSPLHF
TRBV4-1	NA	many	TRBJ1-3	TGCGCCAGCAGCCAGGGTTCCAACTCTGGAAACACCATATATTTT	CASSQGSNSGNTIYF
TRBV6-2/TRBV6-3	NA	many	TRBJ2-2	TGTGCCAGCAGTTACTCAGAGAACACCGGGGAGCTGTTTTTT	CASSYSENTGELFF
TRBV21-1	NA	NA	TRBJ2-7	NA	CASTNQTSMYLCATSAGAYEQYF
TRBV7-2	TRBD2	many	TRBJ2-2	TGTGCCAGCAGCTGGGGGACTAGCTCCGGGGAGCTGTTTTTT	CASSWGTSSGELFF
TRBV7-2	NA	few	TRBJ2-5	TGTGCCAGCAGCACCCGGGCGGACCGCCGGGAGACCCAGTACTTC	CASSTRADRRETQYF
TRBV4-1	TRBD1	many	TRBJ2-7	TGCGCCAGCAGCCAAAGGGGACAGGCTTTGTACGAGCAGTACTTC	CASSQRGQALYEQYF
TRBV7-2	NA	many	TRBJ2-5	TGTGCCACCCACGGGAGAGCAGAGACCCAGTACTTC	CATHGRAETQYF
TRBV20-1	TRBD1	many	TRBJ2-7	TGCAGTGCTAGAAGCGCGACAGGGCTAATAACCTACGAGCAGTACTTC	CSARSATGLITYEQYF
TRBV6-6	NA	many	TRBJ1-1	TGTGCCAGCAGTCGGATGGAGAACACTGAAGCTTTCTTT	CASSRMENTEAFF
TRBV7-2	NA	many	TRBJ2-7	TGTGCCAGCAGCCCGGACAGCCTCTCCTACGAGCAGTACTTC	CASSPDSLSYEQYF
TRBV5-1	NA	many	TRBJ2-3	TGCGCCAGCAGCTTAGGAGGGACCTCTAGCACAGATACGCAGTATTTT	CASSLGGTSSTDTQYF
TRBV12-3/TRBV12-4	NA	NA	TRBJ2-1	TGTGCCAGCAAGCTGTTCGATGAGCAGTTCTTC	CASKLFDEQFF
TRBV6-2/TRBV6-3	NA	many	TRBJ1-6	TGTGCCAGCAGTTACTCGGAGAGGAATTCACCCCTCCACTTT	CASSYSERNSPLHF
TRBV6-5	TRBD2	many	TRBJ2-5	TGTGCCAGCAGTTACACAGGACTAGCGGGAGAAGAGACCCAGTACTTC	CASSYTGLAGEETQYF
TRBV29-1	TRBD2	NA	TRBJ2-3	TGCAGCGCTGACTTGGGACTACAGAGCACAGATACGCAGTATTTT	CSADLGLQSTDTQYF
TRBV9	NA	few	TRBJ1-5	TGTGCCAGCAGCTCTAGCCCATCGGAGGCCGGTCAGCCCCAGCATTTT	CASSSSPSEAGQPQHF
TRBV12-3/TRBV12-4	TRBD2	many	TRBJ2-7	TGTGCCAGCAGCGAGACCCTAGCGGGAAAGGGCGAGCAGTACTTC	CASSETLAGKGEQYF
TRBV24-1	NA	NA	TRBJ2-2	NA	CATSDPGAPNTGELFFF
TRBV7-7	NA	NA	TRBJ2-2	NA	CASSLSQSGRNTGELFFF
TRBV28	NA	NA	TRBJ2-5	TGTGCCAGCAGTCCGGGGGGCTCTCAAGAGACCCAGTACTTC	CASSPGGSQETQYF
TRBV28	TRBD1	many	TRBJ2-1	TGTGCCAGCGGCCAGGGACAGGGCGATGAGCAGTTCTTC	CASGQGQGDEQFF
TRBV20-1	TRBD2	many	TRBJ2-3	TGCAGTGCTAACCTAGCGGGATTCACAGATACGCAGTATTTT	CSANLAGFTDTQYF
TRBV5-8	NA	NA	TRBJ2-5	TGTGCCAGCAGCGACCAGGGAAAGGAGACCCAGTACTTC	CASSDQGKETQYF
TRBV4-2	TRBD2	many	TRBJ2-7	TGTGCCAGCAGCCAAGTTCTAGCGGGGGGTGTTGACGACGAGCAGTACTTC	CASSQVLAGGVDDEQYF